This paragraph reports one T cell receptor (beta chain). Its specificity is not known. Germline V lookup: CDR1 SGHTA, CDR2 FQGNSA. The CDR3 has 14 amino acids. V lost 5 bases and J 0 bases, leaving 10 bases between the germline ends. The entry originates in a study of T cell responses to AZD1222 COVID-19 vaccine. Clones were read by immunoSEQ multiplex PCR, and TCRdb kept only the in-frame ones, dropping some. The table has 140,000 or so clones, about 93% seen once. The study, taken as a whole, reports: Breadth and depth of Spike-specific TCRs rose after two AZD1222 doses.

Sample: peripheral blood, taken 28 days after the second AZD1222 dose. This chain connects TRBV7-2 to TRBJ1-1; no clear D. The receptor was isolated from an adult who received the AZD1222 COVID-19 vaccine. This CDR3 reads CASSPTLMNTEAFF. DNA of the CDR3: TGTGCCAGCAGCCCTACATTGATGAACACTGAAGCTTTCTTT.